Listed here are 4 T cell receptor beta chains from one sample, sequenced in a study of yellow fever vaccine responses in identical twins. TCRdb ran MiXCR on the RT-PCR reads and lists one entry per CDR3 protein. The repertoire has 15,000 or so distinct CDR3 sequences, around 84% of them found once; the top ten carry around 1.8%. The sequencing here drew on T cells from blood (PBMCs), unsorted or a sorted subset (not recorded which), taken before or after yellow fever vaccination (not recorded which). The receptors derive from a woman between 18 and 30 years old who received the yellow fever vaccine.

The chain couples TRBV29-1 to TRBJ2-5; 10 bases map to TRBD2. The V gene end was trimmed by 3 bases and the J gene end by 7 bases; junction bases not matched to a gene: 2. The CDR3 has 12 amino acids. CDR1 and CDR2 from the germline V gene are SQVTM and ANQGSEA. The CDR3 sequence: CSVEASGGTQYF. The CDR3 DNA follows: TGCAGCGTTGAGGCTAGCGGGGGGACCCAGTACTTC.

CDR3 sequence (DNA): TGCAGCGTTCGAGGGGTAGCGAAAACAGATACGCAGTATTTT. Its translation is CSVRGVAKTDTQYF. J is TRBJ2-3 and V is TRBV29-1; D may correspond to TRBD1 or TRBD2 (5 bases each). The germline V and J ends were trimmed by 5 bases and 3 bases, with 15 bases remaining between them. This CDR3 region has 14 residues. The V gene's germline CDR1 is SQVTM and CDR2 ANQGSEA.

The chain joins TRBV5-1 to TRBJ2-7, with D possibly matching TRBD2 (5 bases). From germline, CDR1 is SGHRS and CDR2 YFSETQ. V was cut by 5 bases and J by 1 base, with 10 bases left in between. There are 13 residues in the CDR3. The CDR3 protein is CASSRGGSYEQYF. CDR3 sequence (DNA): TGCGCCAGCAGTCGTGGCGGGTCCTACGAGCAGTACTTC.

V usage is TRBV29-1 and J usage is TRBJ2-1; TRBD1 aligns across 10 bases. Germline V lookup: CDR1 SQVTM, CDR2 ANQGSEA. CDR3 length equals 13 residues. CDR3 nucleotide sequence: TGCGGTAGACCGGACAGGGGGGACAATGAGCAGTTCTTC. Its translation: CGRPDRGDNEQFF.